The clone carrying this T cell receptor beta chain was seen a handful of times. The target antigen is unknown. The data were taken from a study of beta chain features in type 1 diabetes. Study context: Age and gender were similar between patients and healthy donors, as were cell yields. Regarding the study as a whole: Moderate yet significant TCRB CDR3 shortening was seen in Type 1 diabetes patients in all four CD4+ subsets.

What was sequenced were expressed TCRB transcripts, since all of the isolated RNA had been reverse transcribed. This table comes from immunoSEQ multiplex PCR, and its TCRdb copy is limited to in-frame clones, with some not included. The data hold roughly 150,000 clones, with 7.8% observed a single time. CDR1 and CDR2 from the germline V gene are SGHNT and YENEEA. V shed 5 bases, J shed 11 bases, and the junction held 8 bases outside the gene matches. CDR3 length equals 12 residues. There was one heparinised blood draw per donor, averaging around 100 mL. Sorted cells reached over 95% purity in every population.

Sequenced: central memory CD4+ T cells from blood. V is TRBV11-3 and J is TRBJ1-2, with 7 bases aligning to TRBD1. This clonotype was obtained from a woman between 40 and 50 years old with type 1 diabetes. CDR3 region: CASSLRQGGYTF. The CDR3 nucleotides read TGTGCCAGCAGCCTGCGACAGGGAGGTTACACCTTC.